These 14 T cell receptor beta chains originate from one sample sequenced in a study of T cells in Graves' hyperthyroidism and ophthalmopathy. TCR beta CDR3 regions were amplified from RNA transcripts. Primed by the HTBI set, a first-round RT-PCR was run on the TCR CDR3. TCRdb redid the calling of the multiplex PCR reads with MiXCR, one entry per CDR3 protein. Of some 350,000 distinct CDR3 sequences in the sample, approximately 19% were seen once. The sample taken for sequencing was blood. All receptors derive from a woman in her late teens or twenties with Graves' hyperthyroidism.

This clonotype appeared many times. This rearrangement joins TRBV6-1 to TRBJ2-7; no firm D call. The germline gives CDR1 MNHNS, CDR2 SASEGT. The CDR3 consists of 16 residues. The germline V and J ends were trimmed by 2 bases and 2 bases, with 16 bases remaining between them. CDR3 amino acids: CASSENDRRIAYEQYF. DNA for the CDR3: TGTGCCAGCAGTGAAAACGACCGACGGATCGCCTACGAGCAGTACTTC.

This clonotype was counted between two and nine times. The CDR3 carries no conserved terminal phenylalanine or tryptophan, so it likely arises from a read error. J is TRBJ2-2 and V is TRBV20-1; D may be TRBD2 (6 bases). V was shortened by 0 bases and J by 7 bases, with 18 bases between the two germline ends. CDR3 size: 16 residues. Germline V gives CDR1 DFQATT, CDR2 SNEGSKA (reference sequence). The CDR3 DNA follows: TGCAGTGCTAGAGATCTCCTCGTCGGGAGAGACGGGGAGCTGTTTCTT. This encodes CSARDLLVGRDGELFL.

In its sample, this clonotype was seen a few times. The chain combines TRBV30 with TRBJ1-3; TRBD1 is a possible D gene (5 bases). Germline CDR1 reads GTSNPN; CDR2 reads SVGIG (reference sequence). This CDR3 spans 15 amino acids. V was shortened by 0 bases and J by 2 bases, with 11 bases between the two germline ends. The CDR3 DNA reads as TGTGCCTGGAGTGTAAGGGGTCTCCCTGGAAACACCATATATTTT. Residues: CAWSVRGLPGNTIYF.

This clonotype occurred many times. The chain has TRBV6-1 and TRBJ2-2; the match to TRBD1 covers 8 bases. J gave up 4 bases and V 8 bases, and 9 bases lay outside the gene matches. Germline-derived CDR1 and CDR2 are MNHNS and SASEGT. This CDR3 is 15 amino acids long. The CDR3 DNA sequence: TGTGCCAGCGTGGGGTACAGGGGGAGCACCGGGGAGCTGTTTTTT. Its translation is CASVGYRGSTGELFF.

This clonotype was seen ten or more times. This chain joins TRBV27 and TRBJ1-1; 7 positions match TRBD1. J gave up 3 bases and V 0 bases, and 7 bases lay outside the gene matches. Per germline, CDR1 MNHEY and CDR2 SMNVEV (reference sequence). This CDR3 is built from 16 residues. The DNA for the CDR3 is TGTGCCAGCAGTTTATCGAAACAGGGGAAGGACACTGAAGCTTTCTTT. Its protein product is CASSLSKQGKDTEAFF.

This clonotype was observed at least ten times. The genes are TRBV13 and TRBJ1-2, with unresolved D. The CDR3 consists of 12 residues. Per germline, CDR1 PRHDT and CDR2 FYEKMQ (reference sequence). Trimming cost V 3 bases and J 2 bases, with 4 bases left between them. The DNA for the CDR3 is TGTGCCAGCAGCTTGGTCAACTATGGCTACACCTTC. It codes for CASSLVNYGYTF.

This clonotype was counted ten times or more. The CDR3 loop reads CASSSVGLSGELFF. CDR3 DNA sequence: TGTGCCAGCAGTTCCGTTGGGTTGTCCGGGGAGCTGTTTTTT. The chain has TRBV6-5 and TRBJ2-2; unclear D gene. This CDR3 has 14 residues. Looked up from germline, CDR1 is MNHEY and CDR2 is SVGAGI. The germline V and J ends were trimmed by 4 bases and 6 bases, with 12 bases remaining between them.

The table lists this clonotype with many counts. The genes are TRBV6-4 and TRBJ1-2, with a possible D match to TRBD1 (6 bases). V was shortened by 6 bases and J by 6 bases, with 17 bases between the two germline ends. The CDR3 loop spans 14 amino acids. The V gene's germline CDR1 is MRHNA and CDR2 SNTAGT. DNA of the CDR3: TGTGCCAGCAGAGTTACAGGGAATCTAGATGGCTACACCTTC. Protein sequence: CASRVTGNLDGYTF.

At least ten counts were recorded for this clonotype. This chain uses TRBV20-1 with TRBJ1-1, with TRBD1 matching over 7 bases. The CDR3 sequence is 17 residues long. CDR1 and CDR2 from the germline V gene are DFQATT and SNEGSKA (reference sequence). V was clipped by 6 bases and J by 2 bases; unmatched bases: 18. The CDR3 region has the DNA TGCAGTGCCCGCGGCTTGGTATGGGGGACAGCAAACACTGAAGCTTTCTTT. This codes for CSARGLVWGTANTEAFF.

This clonotype was detected many times. The V call is TRBV2, the J call TRBJ2-7; 11 bases match TRBD1. The junction had 1 base not matched to a gene; V was cut back by 6 bases and J by 6 bases. CDR3 size: 12 residues. Germline CDR1 and CDR2: SNHLY and FYNNEI. Written as DNA, the CDR3 is TGTGCCAGCAGCGGGACAGGGGGCGAGCAGTACTTC. This encodes CASSGTGGEQYF.

This clonotype was detected ten times or more. J is TRBJ1-5 and V is TRBV15, with D uncertain. Germline V gene sequence: CDR1 LNHNV, CDR2 YYDKDF (reference sequence). The germline V and J ends were trimmed by 8 bases and 4 bases, with 18 bases remaining between them. CDR3 length: 15 amino acids. This chain's CDR3 is CATSLGDMSNQPQHF. Here the CDR3 DNA reads TGTGCCACCTCTTTGGGCGATATGTCGAATCAGCCCCAGCATTTT.

This clonotype was recorded at least ten times. The chain joins TRBV28 to TRBJ1-2, with D hard to call. The CDR3 length is 12 residues. Germline V gene sequence: CDR1 MDHEN, CDR2 SYDVKM. The V end lost 3 bases, the J end lost 4 bases, and 6 bases lay between the germline ends. The CDR3 nucleotides are TGTGCCAGCAGTTTTCTTGGCTATGGCTACACCTTC. As protein: CASSFLGYGYTF.

This clonotype was seen a few times. The CDR3: CASSRVPGRRSSYEQYF. DNA for the CDR3: TGTGCCAGCTCCAGGGTACCGGGACGGAGGAGCTCCTACGAGCAGTACTTC. The J gene is TRBJ2-7, the V gene TRBV6-1; the D call may be TRBD1 or TRBD2 (5 bases each). Trimming removed 8 bases from V and 0 bases from J, with 23 bases in between. This CDR3 has 17 amino acids. CDR1 is MNHNS, CDR2 SASEGT, per germline.

This clonotype was counted at least ten times. The gene calls are TRBV5-1 and TRBJ2-7; a weak D match, TRBD2 (5 bases). The ends were cut back, 7 bases at V and 3 bases at J, with 14 bases in the middle. Germline loops: CDR1 SGHRS, CDR2 YFSETQ. This CDR3 has 13 amino acids. The CDR3 loop reads CASSTSAGYEQYF. The CDR3 DNA reads as TGCGCCAGCTCAACTTCTGCGGGCTACGAGCAGTACTTC. The whole variable domain, filled in from reference TRBV5-1 and TRBJ2-7, reads KAGVTQTPRYLIKTRGQQVTLSCSPISGHRSVSWYQQTPGQGLQFLFEYFSETQRNKGNFPGRFSGRQFSNSRSEMNVSTLELGDSALYLCASSTSAGYEQYFGPGTRLTVT.